Each of the 10 T cell receptor beta chains below was sequenced from the same sample in a study of long-term antiretroviral therapy in people with HIV. A v3.0 immunoSEQ assay was performed at survey level. Sequencing was performed with immunoSEQ multiplex PCR; in TCRdb, only in-frame clones are kept and a portion is missing. The profile covers under 30,000 clones, with approximately 86% appearing a single time and 8% to 9% taken by the ten largest. Sequencing used unsorted PBMCs, obtained 3 years after starting antiretroviral therapy. Every receptor here comes from a man aged 40-49 years with HIV.

V and J are TRBV25-1 and TRBJ2-3; D perhaps matches TRBD1 (5 bases). The CDR3 is 15 residues long. Germline CDR1 reads MGHDK; CDR2 reads SYGVNS. Trimming shortened V by 4 bases and J by 2 bases, and 13 bases separated the two germline ends. In DNA form, the CDR3 reads TGTGCCAGCAGTGTTCCGGCAGGGCTCACAGATACGCAGTATTTT. Protein product: CASSVPAGLTDTQYF.

The chain combines TRBV6-1 with TRBJ1-5; 9 nucleotides match TRBD1. There are 17 residues in the CDR3. V was clipped by 2 bases and J by 9 bases; unmatched bases: 14. Germline lookup yields CDR1 MNHNS and CDR2 SASEGT. The CDR3 sequence is CASSELRGTGHIRPQHF. The DNA of the CDR3 is TGTGCCAGCAGTGAATTACGGGGGACAGGGCACATCAGGCCCCAGCATTTT.

The CDR3 DNA is TGTGCCAGCAGCTTAGATCGGACAACAACGGAGCAGTACTTC. Protein: CASSLDRTTTEQYF. The V and J genes are TRBV11-2 and TRBJ2-7; maybe TRBD1 (5 bases). The V end was cut by 0 bases, the J end by 7 bases, with 13 bases between. The germline CDR1 and CDR2 sequences are SGHAT and FQNNGV. The CDR3 runs 14 residues.

The V call is TRBV13, the J call TRBJ2-7, with 7 nucleotides matching TRBD1. The J segment lost 5 bases and the V segment lost 5 bases, leaving 9 bases of the junction unmatched. Germline values: CDR1 PRHDT, CDR2 FYEKMQ (reference sequence). This CDR3 has 14 amino acids. The DNA for the CDR3 is TGTGCCAGCAGCCAAGGACAGGTCCTGGACGAGCAGTACTTC. Protein sequence: CASSQGQVLDEQYF.

This clone was detected only once. One end of the junction is discordant with germline, which a read error may explain. The genes are TRBV11-2 and TRBJ1-1; D remains ambiguous. The CDR3 is 16 residues long. Germline CDR1 and CDR2: SGHAT and FQNNGV. CDR3 protein: CTSSLVSAGMNTEAFF. CDR3 nucleotide sequence: TGTACCAGCAGCTTAGTTTCGGCTGGTATGAACACTGAAGCTTTCTTT.

The CDR3 here is CAIGTSGTADTQYF. CDR3 in DNA: TGTGCCATCGGGACTAGCGGGACGGCAGATACGCAGTATTTT. V is TRBV10-3 and J is TRBJ2-3; 13 bases map to TRBD2. V shed 8 bases and J 4 bases; nucleotides not matched to a gene: 3. The CDR3 is 14 amino acids. Germline loops: CDR1 ENHRY, CDR2 SYGVKD.

The V and J genes are TRBV29-1 and TRBJ2-3; D gene ambiguous. Germline lookup yields CDR1 SQVTM and CDR2 ANQGSEA. This CDR3 is 10 amino acids long. The V end lost 3 bases, the J end lost 6 bases, and 4 bases lay between the germline ends. Here the CDR3 DNA reads TGCAGCGTTGATGTCGATACGCAGTATTTT. It codes for CSVDVDTQYF.

This clone has more than one count but fewer than ten. This chain uses TRBV21-1 with TRBJ2-7; the table's TRBD2 call for D was not verified on the DNA. TRBV21-1 has pseudogene status. This CDR3 has 17 residues. The CDR3 loop is CASSKGWCAGLEGEQYF. The CDR3 coding sequence is TGTGCCAGCAGCAAAGGGTGGTGTGCGGGACTAGAAGGCGAGCAGTACTTC.

The genes are TRBV7-9 and TRBJ2-5; either TRBD1 or TRBD2 may supply D (6 bases each). Germline values: CDR1 SEHNR, CDR2 FQNEAQ (reference sequence). This CDR3 contains 15 residues. The V end was cut by 1 base, the J end by 2 bases, with 11 bases between. In DNA, the CDR3 is TGTGCCAGCAGCTTAGGGGGGGCGCCACAAGAGACCCAGTACTTC. Its protein product is CASSLGGAPQETQYF.

The rearrangement links TRBV6-5 to TRBJ2-7; D unresolved. There are 12 residues in the CDR3. CDR1 and CDR2 from the germline V gene are MNHEY and SVGAGI. V lost 5 bases, J lost 5 bases, and 10 bases lay in between. The CDR3 region has the DNA TGTGCCAGCAGTACCGTAGGCCACGAGCAGTACTTC. Amino acid sequence: CASSTVGHEQYF.